This TCR beta chain was identified during a study of CD8+CD57+ T cells in acquired aplastic anemia. Background on the study: Each DNA sample taken from sorted CD4+ and CD8+ cells came to approximately 3 ug on average. Findings and caveats of the study: Patients and controls turned out to have twenty-nine CD8+ CDR3 sequences in common.

In patients chosen for sequencing, flow cytometry had shown CD8+CD57+ cell expansion. Severe acquired aplastic anemia was the diagnosis recorded for all patients. According to the study, genomic DNA was the template for TCR beta VDJ and CDR3 profiling. A single record per CDR3 protein comes from TCRdb applying MiXCR to the reads. The sample lists about 200,000 distinct CDR3 sequences; roughly 50% were seen once. There are 11 residues in the CDR3. The germline V and J ends were trimmed by 5 bases and 14 bases, with 15 bases remaining between them. Per germline, CDR1 LNHDA and CDR2 SQIVND (reference sequence). This clonotype is medium-sized (0.01 to 0.1%) in the sample. Its antigen remains unknown.

The sequence derives from a human donor with aplastic anemia. The chain has TRBV19 and TRBJ1-2; a weak D match, TRBD1 (5 bases). Source material: sorted CD4+, CD8+, or CD8+CD57+ T cells (not recorded which) from PBMCs. CDR3 amino acids: CASSAAGRQTF. The CDR3, as DNA: TGTGCCAGTAGTGCCGCGGGACGGCAGACCTTC.